This T cell receptor (beta chain) was identified during a study of blood T cell repertoires in COVID-19 (dated by TCRdb to about 2020). Background on the whole study: Samples covering the acute and convalescent phases of COVID-19 were provided by collaborators in the United States, Italy and Spain. The material from the prospective study consisted of cDNA or gDNA derived from T cells, B-cell-depleted T cells, or PBMCs. Deeply sampled blood TCRbeta repertoires from subjects exposed to, actively infected with, or recovered from COVID-19 were included in the dataset. The repertoires were released in a freely available public database intended as a resource for research on the immune response to SARS-CoV-2. The samples were drawn from the first 160 participants of the ongoing ImmuneRACE study and from some 1,300 subjects provided by 6 global collaborators. Sample metadata almost always included a de-identified subject ID, COVID-19 status, age in years and sex. Where available, HLA class I and class II types were obtained from metadata supplied by the sample provider rather than from assay-based typing.

In Seattle, one collaborating source enrolled patients while the infection was active and tracked those patients longitudinally over the course of disease. The collaborating institutions used their own protocols to collect whole blood in K2EDTA tubes. For TCRbeta analysis, collaborators shipped samples as frozen whole blood, isolated PBMCs, or DNA extracted from either of those sample types. For this clone: The antigen it binds to is not known. Per-nucleotide qualities are absent, and no much larger clonotype sits a single base away.

On the study overall, not on this receptor specifically: Clinical and demographic metadata were provided uncurated, with the amount varying by source and participant.

TCRbeta CDR3 regions were amplified from genomic DNA using the immunoSEQ Assay, a bias-controlled multiplex PCR. The study's processing was this. The number of nucleated cells in each sample was estimated by amplification of reference gene primers within the assay. To quantify the absolute abundance of each unique TCRbeta CDR3 rearrangement, sequence reads were collapsed and filtered. For each sample, productive Simpson clonality was calculated as the square root of Simpson's diversity index over productive rearrangements. Drawn from immuneACCESS, this table holds only the in-frame rearrangements with V and J called that TCRdb kept. Clones are partly lost; checked studies trace under half to an unresolved V gene and leave the rest unexplained. Clone size and V and J calls were adopted from that table, with D and trimming inferred from the DNA. The sample contains 75,000 to 95,000 clones, around 90% of them found a single time. In total, the top ten clones hold around 18% of the sample.

The sample consisted of peripheral blood. The sequence derives from a woman aged 60-70 years with COVID-19, enrolled during active disease.

The sequence in DNA is TGTGCCAGCAGTTACTCCCCTATGGTCCAAGAGACCCAGTACTTC. Its translation reads: CASSYSPMVQETQYF. Recombination linked TRBV6-5 to TRBJ2-5; no D gene can be assigned with confidence. Its CDR3 holds 15 amino acids, cysteine through phenylalanine. The entry retains the CDR3 DNA only, 45 bases that are in frame from base 1. The junction shows trimming of 0 bases on V and 1 base on J, plus 9 bases between the germline ends. The germline V gene sets CDR1 to MNHEY and CDR2 to SVGAGI.